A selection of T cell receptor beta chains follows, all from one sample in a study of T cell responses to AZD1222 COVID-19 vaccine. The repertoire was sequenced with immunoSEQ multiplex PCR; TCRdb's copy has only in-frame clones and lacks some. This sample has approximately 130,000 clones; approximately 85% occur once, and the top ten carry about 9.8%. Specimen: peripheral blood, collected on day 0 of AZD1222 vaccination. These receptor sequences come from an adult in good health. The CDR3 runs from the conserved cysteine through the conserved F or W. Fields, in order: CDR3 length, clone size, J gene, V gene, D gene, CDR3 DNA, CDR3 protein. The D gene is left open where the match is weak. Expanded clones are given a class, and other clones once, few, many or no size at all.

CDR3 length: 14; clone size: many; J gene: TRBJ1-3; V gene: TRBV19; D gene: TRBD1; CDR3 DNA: TGTGCCAGTAAGAGGCAGGGGGGTGGAAACACCATATATTTT; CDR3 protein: CASKRQGGGNTIYF
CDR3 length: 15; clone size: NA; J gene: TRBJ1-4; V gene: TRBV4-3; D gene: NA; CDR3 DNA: TGCGCCAGCAGCCAAGAAGTGGCCAGGGCGGGAAAACTGTTTTTT; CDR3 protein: CASSQEVARAGKLFF
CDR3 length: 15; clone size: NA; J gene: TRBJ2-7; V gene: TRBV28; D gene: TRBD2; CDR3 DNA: TGTGCCAGCTCGGAGGGACTAGCGGGCTCCTACGAGCAGTACTTC; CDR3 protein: CASSEGLAGSYEQYF
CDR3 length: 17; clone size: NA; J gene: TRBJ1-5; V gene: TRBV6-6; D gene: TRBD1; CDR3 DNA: TGTGCCAGCAGTCGAGACAGGGGCTTTTCTGGCAATCAGCCCCAGCATTTT; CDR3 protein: CASSRDRGFSGNQPQHF
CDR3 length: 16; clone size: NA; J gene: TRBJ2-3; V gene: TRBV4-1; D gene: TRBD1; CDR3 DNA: TGCGCCAGCAGCCGGAACCCGACAGGGTCGGGAGATACGCAGTATTTT; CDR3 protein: CASSRNPTGSGDTQYF
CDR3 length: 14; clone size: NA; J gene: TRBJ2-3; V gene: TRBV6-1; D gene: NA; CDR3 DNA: TGTGCCAGCAGTTGGGGGGACAGCACAGATACGCAGTATTTT; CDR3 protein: CASSWGDSTDTQYF
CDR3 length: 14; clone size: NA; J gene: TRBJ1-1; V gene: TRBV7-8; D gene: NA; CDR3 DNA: TGTGCCAGCAGCTTACTCGCAGGGGACACTGAAGCTTTCTTT; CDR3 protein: CASSLLAGDTEAFF
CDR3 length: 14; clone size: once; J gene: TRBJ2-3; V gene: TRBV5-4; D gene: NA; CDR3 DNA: TGTGCCAGCAGCTGGGAAGGTCCGAGGGATACGCAGTATTTT; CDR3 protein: CASSWEGPRDTQYF
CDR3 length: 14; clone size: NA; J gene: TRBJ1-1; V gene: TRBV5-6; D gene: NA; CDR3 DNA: TGTGCCAGCAGCTTGTGGCAGAGGGACACTGAAGCTTTCTTT; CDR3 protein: CASSLWQRDTEAFF
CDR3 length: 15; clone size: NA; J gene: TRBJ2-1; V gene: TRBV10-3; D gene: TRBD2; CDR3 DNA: TGTGCCATCTTGAGCCCGGGACTAGCGGGATATGAGCAGTTCTTC; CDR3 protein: CAILSPGLAGYEQFF
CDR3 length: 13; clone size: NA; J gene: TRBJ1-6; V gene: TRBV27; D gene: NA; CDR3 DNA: TGTGCCAGCAGTTTTTGGGGTAAATCACCCCTCCACTTT; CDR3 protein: CASSFWGKSPLHF
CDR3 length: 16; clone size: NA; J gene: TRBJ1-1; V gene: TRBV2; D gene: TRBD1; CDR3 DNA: TGTGCCAGCAGTGTAGCCATACGACAGGGAAACACTGAAGCTTTCTTT; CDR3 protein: CASSVAIRQGNTEAFF
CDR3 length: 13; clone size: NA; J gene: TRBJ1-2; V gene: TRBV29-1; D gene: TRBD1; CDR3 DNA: TGCAGCGCCGAAACAGGGGGCAACTATGGCTACACCTTC; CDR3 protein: CSAETGGNYGYTF
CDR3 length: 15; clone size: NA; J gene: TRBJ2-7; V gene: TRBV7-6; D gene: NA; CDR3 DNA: TGTGCCAGCAGCTTAGAAGCGACAGGTTACCACGAGCAGTACTTC; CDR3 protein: CASSLEATGYHEQYF
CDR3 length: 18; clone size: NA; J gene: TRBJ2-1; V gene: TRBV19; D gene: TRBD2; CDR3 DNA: TGTGCCAGTAGTATAGCCCGGACTAGCGGGGGGGCCAACAATGAGCAGTTCTTC; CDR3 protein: CASSIARTSGGANNEQFF
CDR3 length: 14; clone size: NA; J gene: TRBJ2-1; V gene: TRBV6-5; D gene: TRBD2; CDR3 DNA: TGTGCCAGCACTTGGACTAGCGGCTACAATGAGCAGTTCTTC; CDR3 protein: CASTWTSGYNEQFF
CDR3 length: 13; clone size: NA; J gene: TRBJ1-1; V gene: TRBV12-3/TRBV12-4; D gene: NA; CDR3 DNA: TGTGCCAGCAGTACGACAGAGAACACTGAAGCTTTCTTT; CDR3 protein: CASSTTENTEAFF
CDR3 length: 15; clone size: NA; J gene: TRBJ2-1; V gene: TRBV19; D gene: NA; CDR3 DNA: TGTGCCAGTAGGGCCCTCTTGGGTAGCGCTAATGAGCAGTTCTTC; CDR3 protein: CASRALLGSANEQFF
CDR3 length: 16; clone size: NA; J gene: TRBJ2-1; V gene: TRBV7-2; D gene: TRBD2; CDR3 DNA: TGTGCCAGCAGCTACTCAAGCGGGAGGGCCAGGAATGAGCAGTTCTTC; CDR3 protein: CASSYSSGRARNEQFF
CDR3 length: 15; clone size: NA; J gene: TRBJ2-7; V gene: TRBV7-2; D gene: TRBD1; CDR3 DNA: TGTGCCAGCAGCCCAAGAGTAAGGACAGGGAGCGAGCAGTACTTC; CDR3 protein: CASSPRVRTGSEQYF
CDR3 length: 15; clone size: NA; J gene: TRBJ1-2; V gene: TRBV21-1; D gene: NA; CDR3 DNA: TGTGCCAGCAGCCGGCGGTTGTGGGGAAACTATGGCTACACCTTC; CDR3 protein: CASSRRLWGNYGYTF
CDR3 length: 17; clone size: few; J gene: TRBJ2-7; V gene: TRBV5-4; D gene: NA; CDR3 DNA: TGTGCCAGCAGCTTGAGGACTCAATCGACGGGAACGGGGGAGCAGTACTTC; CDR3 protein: CASSLRTQSTGTGEQYF
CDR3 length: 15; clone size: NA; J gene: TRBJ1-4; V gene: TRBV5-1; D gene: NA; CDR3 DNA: TGCGCCAGCAGCATACAGGGAGAGACTAATGAAAAACTGTTTTTT; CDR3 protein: CASSIQGETNEKLFF
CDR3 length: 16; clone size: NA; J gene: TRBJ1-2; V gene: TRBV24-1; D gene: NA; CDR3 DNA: TGTGCCACCAGTGGTTCTATGAAAAGGGGTAACTATGGCTACACCTTC; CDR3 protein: CATSGSMKRGNYGYTF
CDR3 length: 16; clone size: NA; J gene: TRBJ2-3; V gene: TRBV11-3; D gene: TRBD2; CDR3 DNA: TGTGCCAGCAGCGCTGCCGGGACTAGCGGAACAGATACGCAGTATTTT; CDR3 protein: CASSAAGTSGTDTQYF
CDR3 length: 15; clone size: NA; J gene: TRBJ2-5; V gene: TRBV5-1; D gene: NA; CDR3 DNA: TGCGCCAGCAGCTTGGCCGGGTTCGAGCAAGAGACCCAGTACTTC; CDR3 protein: CASSLAGFEQETQYF
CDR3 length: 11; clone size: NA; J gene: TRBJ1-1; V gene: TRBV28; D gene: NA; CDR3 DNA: TGTGCCAGCTCCCGGAACACTGAAGCTTTCTTT; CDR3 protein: CASSRNTEAFF